Included here is one T cell receptor beta chain sequence, with context. Its specificity is unknown. The data derive from a study of response to subunit inactivated influenza vaccine. Regarding the study as a whole: Researchers suggested that each seasonal influenza vaccination recruits few new T cells.

With V trimmed by 5 bases and J by 5 bases, 7 bases remained unmatched. This CDR3 is built from 14 residues. TCRdb re-called the RT-PCR reads with MiXCR, one entry per CDR3 protein. The sample consists of 600,000 to 850,000 distinct CDR3 sequences, around 13% of them appearing once. The sample in question was PBMCs from blood, obtained approximately 15 days before vaccination. The chain employs TRBV12-3 or TRBV12-4 and TRBJ2-5, with TRBD2 identical over 8 bases. The receptor was derived from a man aged 50 or older who received an inactivated influenza vaccine. DNA for the CDR3: TGTGCCAGCAGTAAGGGACCGGGAGGGGAGACCCAGTACTTC. Its translation: CASSKGPGGETQYF.